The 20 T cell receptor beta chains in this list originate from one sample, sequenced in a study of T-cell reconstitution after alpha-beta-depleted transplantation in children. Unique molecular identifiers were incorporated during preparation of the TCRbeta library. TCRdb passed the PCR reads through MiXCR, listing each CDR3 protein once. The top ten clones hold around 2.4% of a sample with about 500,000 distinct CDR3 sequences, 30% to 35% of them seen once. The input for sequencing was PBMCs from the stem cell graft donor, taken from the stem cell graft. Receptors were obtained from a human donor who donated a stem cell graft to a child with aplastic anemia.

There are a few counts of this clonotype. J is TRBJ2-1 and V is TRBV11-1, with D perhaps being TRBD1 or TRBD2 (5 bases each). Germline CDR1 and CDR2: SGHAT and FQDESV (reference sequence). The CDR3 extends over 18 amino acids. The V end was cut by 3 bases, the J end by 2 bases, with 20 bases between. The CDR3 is CASSFAQGAGPTYNEQFF. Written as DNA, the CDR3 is TGTGCCAGCAGCTTCGCCCAAGGGGCGGGCCCGACCTACAATGAGCAGTTCTTC.

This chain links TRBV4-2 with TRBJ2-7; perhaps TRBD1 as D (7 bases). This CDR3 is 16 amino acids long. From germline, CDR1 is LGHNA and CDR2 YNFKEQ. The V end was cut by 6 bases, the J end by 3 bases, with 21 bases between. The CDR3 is CASRDGTELALYEQYF. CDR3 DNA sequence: TGTGCCAGCAGGGATGGGACAGAACTAGCCCTCTACGAGCAGTACTTC.

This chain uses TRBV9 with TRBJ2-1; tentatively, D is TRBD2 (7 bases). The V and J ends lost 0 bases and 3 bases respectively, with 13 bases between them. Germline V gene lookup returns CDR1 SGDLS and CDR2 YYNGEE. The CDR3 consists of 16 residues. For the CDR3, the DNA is TGTGCCAGCAGCGTAGGGGGGGGCAGTAACTACAATGAGCAGTTCTTC. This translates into CASSVGGGSNYNEQFF.

CDR3 sequence (DNA): TGTGCCAGCAGTTTAGGGCCTCATAGCGGAGGAGAGCAGTTCTTC. As protein: CASSLGPHSGGEQFF. V usage is TRBV12-3 or TRBV12-4 and J usage is TRBJ2-1; D possibly corresponds to TRBD2 (6 bases). Trimming removed 1 base from V and 10 bases from J, with 17 bases in between. The CDR3 totals 15 residues.

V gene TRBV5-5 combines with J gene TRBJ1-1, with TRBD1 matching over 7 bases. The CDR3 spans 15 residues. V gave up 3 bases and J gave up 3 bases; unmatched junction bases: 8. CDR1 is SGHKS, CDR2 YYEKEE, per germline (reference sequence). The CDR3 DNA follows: TGTGCCAGCAGCTCTTCCGGACAGGCAGACACTGAAGCTTTCTTT. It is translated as CASSSSGQADTEAFF.

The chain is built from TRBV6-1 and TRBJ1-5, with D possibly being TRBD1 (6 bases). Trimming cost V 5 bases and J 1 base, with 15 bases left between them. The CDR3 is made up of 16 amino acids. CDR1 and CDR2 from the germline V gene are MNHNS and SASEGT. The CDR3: CASSITGLGSNQPQHF. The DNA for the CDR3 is TGTGCCAGCAGTATTACAGGGTTGGGGAGCAATCAGCCCCAGCATTTT.

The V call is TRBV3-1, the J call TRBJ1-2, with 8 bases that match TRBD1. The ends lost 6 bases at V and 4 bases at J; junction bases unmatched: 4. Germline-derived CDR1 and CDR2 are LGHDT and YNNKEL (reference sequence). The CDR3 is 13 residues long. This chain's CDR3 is CASSPDRAYGYTF. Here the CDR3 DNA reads TGTGCCAGCAGTCCGGACAGGGCCTATGGCTACACCTTC. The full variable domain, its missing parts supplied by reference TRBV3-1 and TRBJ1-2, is DTAVSQTPKYLVTQMGNDKSIKCEQNLGHDTMYWYKQDSKKFLKIMFSYNNKELIINETVPNRFSPKSPDKAHLNLHINSLELGDSAVYFCASSPDRAYGYTFGSGTRLTVV.

This chain's CDR3 is CASTNPRMVSGNTIYF. In DNA, the CDR3 is TGTGCCAGCACCAACCCACGTATGGTTTCTGGAAACACCATATATTTT. The chain combines TRBV12-3 or TRBV12-4 with TRBJ1-3; D remains unclear. Trimming pared 7 bases from V and 1 base from J, leaving 17 bases between. There are 16 residues in the CDR3.

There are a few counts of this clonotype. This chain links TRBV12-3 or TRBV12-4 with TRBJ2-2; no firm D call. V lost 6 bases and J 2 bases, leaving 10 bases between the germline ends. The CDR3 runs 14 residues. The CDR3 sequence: CASRGRPNTGELFF. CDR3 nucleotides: TGTGCCAGCAGAGGGCGGCCCAACACCGGGGAGCTGTTTTTT.

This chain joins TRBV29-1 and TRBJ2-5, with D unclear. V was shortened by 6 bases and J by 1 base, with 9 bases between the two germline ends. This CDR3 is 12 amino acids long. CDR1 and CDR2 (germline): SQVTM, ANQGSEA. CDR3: CSVRRTQETQYF. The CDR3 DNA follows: TGCAGCGTACGGCGGACCCAAGAGACCCAGTACTTC.

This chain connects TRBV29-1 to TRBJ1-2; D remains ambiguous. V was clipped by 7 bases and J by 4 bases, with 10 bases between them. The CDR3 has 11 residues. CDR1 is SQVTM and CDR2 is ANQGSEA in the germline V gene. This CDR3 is CSGRTSYGYTF. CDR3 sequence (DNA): TGCAGCGGCCGGACTTCCTATGGCTACACCTTC.

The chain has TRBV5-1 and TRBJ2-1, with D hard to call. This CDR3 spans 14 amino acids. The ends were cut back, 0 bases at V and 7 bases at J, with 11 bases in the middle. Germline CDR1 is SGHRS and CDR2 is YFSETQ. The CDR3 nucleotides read TGCGCCAGCAGCTTGGAGCGATTTCTGAATGAGCAGTTCTTC. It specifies CASSLERFLNEQFF.

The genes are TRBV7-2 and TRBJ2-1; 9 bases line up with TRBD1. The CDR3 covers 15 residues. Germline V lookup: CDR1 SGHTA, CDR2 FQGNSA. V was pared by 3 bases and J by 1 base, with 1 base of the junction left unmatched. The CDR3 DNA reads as TGTGCCAGCAGCTTCGGGACAGGGTCCTACAATGAGCAGTTCTTC. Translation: CASSFGTGSYNEQFF.

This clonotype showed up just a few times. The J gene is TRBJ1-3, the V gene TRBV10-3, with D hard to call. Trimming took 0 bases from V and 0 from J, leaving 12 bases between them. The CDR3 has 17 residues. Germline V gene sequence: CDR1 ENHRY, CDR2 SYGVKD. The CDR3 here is CAISESGRPPSGNTIYF. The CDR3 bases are TGTGCCATCAGTGAGTCAGGCAGGCCACCCTCTGGAAACACCATATATTTT.

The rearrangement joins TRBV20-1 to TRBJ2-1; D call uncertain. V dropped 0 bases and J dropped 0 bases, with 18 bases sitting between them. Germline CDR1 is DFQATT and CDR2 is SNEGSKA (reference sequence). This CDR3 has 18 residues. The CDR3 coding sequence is TGCAGTGCTAGAGATCGGATTAACAGCCGCAACTCCTACAATGAGCAGTTCTTC. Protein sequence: CSARDRINSRNSYNEQFF.

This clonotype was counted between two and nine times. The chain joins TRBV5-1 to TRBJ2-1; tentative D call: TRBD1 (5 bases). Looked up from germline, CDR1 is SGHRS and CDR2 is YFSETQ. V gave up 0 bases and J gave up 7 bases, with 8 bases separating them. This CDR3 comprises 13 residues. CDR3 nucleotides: TGCGCCAGCAGCTTGGCCAGGGTAAATGAGCAGTTCTTC. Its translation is CASSLARVNEQFF.

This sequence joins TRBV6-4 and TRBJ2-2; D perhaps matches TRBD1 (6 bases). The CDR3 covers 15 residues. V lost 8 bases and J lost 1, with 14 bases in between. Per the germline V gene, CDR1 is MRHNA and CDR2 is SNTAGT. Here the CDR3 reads CASRAGTKNTGELFF. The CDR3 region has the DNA TGTGCCAGCCGTGCCGGGACAAAGAACACCGGGGAGCTGTTTTTT.

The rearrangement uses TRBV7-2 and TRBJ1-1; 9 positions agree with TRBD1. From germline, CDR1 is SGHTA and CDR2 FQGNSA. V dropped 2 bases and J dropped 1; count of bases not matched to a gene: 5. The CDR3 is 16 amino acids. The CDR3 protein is CASSLSGQGWNTEAFF. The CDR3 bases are TGTGCCAGCAGCTTATCGGGACAGGGATGGAACACTGAAGCTTTCTTT.

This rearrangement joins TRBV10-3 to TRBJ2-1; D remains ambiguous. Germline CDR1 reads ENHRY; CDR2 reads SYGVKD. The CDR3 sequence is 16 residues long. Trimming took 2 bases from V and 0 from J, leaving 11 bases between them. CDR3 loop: CAISEDPPSSYNEQFF. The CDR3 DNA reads TGTGCCATCAGTGAGGATCCGCCGAGCTCCTACAATGAGCAGTTCTTC.

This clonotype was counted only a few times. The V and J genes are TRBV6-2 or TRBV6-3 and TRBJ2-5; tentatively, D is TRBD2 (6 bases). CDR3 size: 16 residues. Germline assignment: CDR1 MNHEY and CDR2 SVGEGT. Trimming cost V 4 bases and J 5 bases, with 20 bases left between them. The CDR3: CASSFASDTKGETQYF. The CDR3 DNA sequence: TGTGCCAGCAGTTTCGCTAGCGATACGAAGGGGGAGACCCAGTACTTC.